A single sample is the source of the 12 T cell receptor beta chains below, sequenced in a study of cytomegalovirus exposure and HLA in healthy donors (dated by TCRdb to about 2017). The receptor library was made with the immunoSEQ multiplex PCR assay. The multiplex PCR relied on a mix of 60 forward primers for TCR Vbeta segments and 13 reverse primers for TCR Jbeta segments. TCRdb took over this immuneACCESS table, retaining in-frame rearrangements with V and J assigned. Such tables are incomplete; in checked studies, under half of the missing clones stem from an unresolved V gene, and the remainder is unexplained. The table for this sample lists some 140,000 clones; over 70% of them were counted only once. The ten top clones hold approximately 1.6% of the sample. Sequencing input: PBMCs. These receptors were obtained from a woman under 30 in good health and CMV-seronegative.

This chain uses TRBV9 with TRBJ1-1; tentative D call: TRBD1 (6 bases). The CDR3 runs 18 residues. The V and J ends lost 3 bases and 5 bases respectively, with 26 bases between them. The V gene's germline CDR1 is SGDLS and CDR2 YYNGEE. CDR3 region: CASSDPQGPTPKGTEAFF. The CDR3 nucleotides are TGTGCCAGCAGCGACCCACAGGGTCCCACACCCAAGGGGACTGAAGCTTTCTTT.

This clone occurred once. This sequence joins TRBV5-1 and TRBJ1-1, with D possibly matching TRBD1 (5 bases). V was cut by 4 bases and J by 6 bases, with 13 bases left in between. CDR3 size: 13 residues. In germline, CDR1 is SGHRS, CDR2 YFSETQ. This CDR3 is CASSKEAGAEAFF. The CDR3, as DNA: TGCGCCAGCAGCAAGGAAGCGGGGGCTGAAGCTTTCTTT. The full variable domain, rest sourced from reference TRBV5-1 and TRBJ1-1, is KAGVTQTPRYLIKTRGQQVTLSCSPISGHRSVSWYQQTPGQGLQFLFEYFSETQRNKGNFPGRFSGRQFSNSRSEMNVSTLELGDSALYLCASSKEAGAEAFFGQGTRLTVV.

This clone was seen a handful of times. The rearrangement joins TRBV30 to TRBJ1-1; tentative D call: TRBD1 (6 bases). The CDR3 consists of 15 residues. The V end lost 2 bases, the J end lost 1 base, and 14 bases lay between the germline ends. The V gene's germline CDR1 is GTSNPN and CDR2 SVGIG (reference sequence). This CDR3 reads CAWSTPLTGNTEAFF. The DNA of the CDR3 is TGTGCCTGGAGTACTCCCCTGACAGGGAACACTGAAGCTTTCTTT.

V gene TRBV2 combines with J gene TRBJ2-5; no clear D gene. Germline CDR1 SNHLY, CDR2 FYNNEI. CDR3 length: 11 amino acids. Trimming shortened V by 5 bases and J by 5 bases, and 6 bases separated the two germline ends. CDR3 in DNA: TGTGCCAGCAGTACAGAGGAGACCCAGTACTTC. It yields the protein CASSTEETQYF.

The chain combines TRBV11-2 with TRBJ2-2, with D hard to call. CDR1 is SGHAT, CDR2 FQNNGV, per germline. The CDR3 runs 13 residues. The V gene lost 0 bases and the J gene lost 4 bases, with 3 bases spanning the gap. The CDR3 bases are TGTGCCAGCAGCTTAGAACTCACCGGGGAGCTGTTTTTT. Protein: CASSLELTGELFF.

The CDR3 protein is CASSEQYEQFF. The CDR3 DNA follows: TGTGCCAGCAGTGAACAGTATGAGCAGTTCTTC. V gene TRBV2 combines with J gene TRBJ2-1, with D unclear. Germline V gene data show CDR1 as SNHLY and CDR2 as FYNNEI. The CDR3 consists of 11 residues. With 2 bases removed from V and 8 bases from J, the gap between germline ends came to 4 bases.

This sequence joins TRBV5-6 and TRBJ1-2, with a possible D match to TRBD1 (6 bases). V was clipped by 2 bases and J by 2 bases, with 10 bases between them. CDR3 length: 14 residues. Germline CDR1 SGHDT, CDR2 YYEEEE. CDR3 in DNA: TGTGCCAGCAGCTTACGGGGGGCCAACTATGGCTACACCTTC. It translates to CASSLRGANYGYTF.

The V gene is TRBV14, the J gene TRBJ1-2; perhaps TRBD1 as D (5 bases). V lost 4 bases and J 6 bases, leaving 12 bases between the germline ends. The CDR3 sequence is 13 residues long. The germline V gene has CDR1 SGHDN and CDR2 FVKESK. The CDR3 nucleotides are TGTGCCAGCAGCCCGGGGGTTGAGAATGGCTACACCTTC. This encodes CASSPGVENGYTF.

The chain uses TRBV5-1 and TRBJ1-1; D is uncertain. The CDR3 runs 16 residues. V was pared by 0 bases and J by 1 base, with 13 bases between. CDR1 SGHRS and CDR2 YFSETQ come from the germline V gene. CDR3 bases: TGCGCCAGCAGCTTGGCCTTGGGTCGAGGGAACACTGAAGCTTTCTTT. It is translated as CASSLALGRGNTEAFF.

The CDR3: CASSLAVQGEKLFF. DNA of the CDR3: TGTGCCAGCAGCTTAGCGGTACAGGGTGAAAAACTGTTTTTT. The chain combines TRBV7-9 with TRBJ1-4, with a weak D call TRBD1 (6 bases). CDR3 length equals 14 residues. The germline V gene has CDR1 SEHNR and CDR2 FQNEAQ (reference sequence). V was shortened by 0 bases and J by 7 bases, with 9 bases between the two germline ends.

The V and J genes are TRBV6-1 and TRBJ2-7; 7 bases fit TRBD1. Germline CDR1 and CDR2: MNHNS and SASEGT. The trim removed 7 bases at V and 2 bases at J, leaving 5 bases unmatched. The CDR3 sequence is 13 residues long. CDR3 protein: CASNLGQAYEQYF. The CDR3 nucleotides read TGTGCCAGCAACCTAGGACAGGCCTACGAGCAGTACTTC.

CDR3 amino acids: CSVGGELPYNEQFF. DNA of the CDR3: TGCAGCGTGGGGGGGGAGTTGCCCTACAATGAGCAGTTCTTC. The V gene is TRBV29-1, the J gene TRBJ2-1; 7 bases are shared with TRBD2. Germline V gene sequence: CDR1 SQVTM, CDR2 ANQGSEA. With V trimmed by 6 bases and J by 2 bases, 7 bases remained unmatched. This CDR3 contains 14 residues.